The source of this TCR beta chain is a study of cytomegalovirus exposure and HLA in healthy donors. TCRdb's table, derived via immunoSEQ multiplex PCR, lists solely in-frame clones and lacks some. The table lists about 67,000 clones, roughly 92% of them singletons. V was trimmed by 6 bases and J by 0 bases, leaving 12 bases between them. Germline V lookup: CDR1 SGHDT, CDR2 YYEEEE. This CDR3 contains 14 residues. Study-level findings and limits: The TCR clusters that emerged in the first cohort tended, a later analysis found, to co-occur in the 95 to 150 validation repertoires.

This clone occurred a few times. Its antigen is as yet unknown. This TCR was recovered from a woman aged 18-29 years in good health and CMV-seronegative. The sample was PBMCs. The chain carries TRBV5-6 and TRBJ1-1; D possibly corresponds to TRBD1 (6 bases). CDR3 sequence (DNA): TGTGCCAGCATCTGGGGACACTTGAACACTGAAGCTTTCTTT. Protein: CASIWGHLNTEAFF.